This T cell receptor (beta chain) was sequenced in a study of Ad26.COV2.S vaccination and SARS-CoV-2 variants. Study at large: Trial arm assignment for the donor was COV1001 Ad26.COV2.S.

Method: immunoSEQ multiplex PCR; TCRdb's copy keeps in-frame clones and lacks some. The sample yields roughly 460,000 clones, 80% to 90% seen once. Notes on the study in general: Recipients given vaccine exceeded placebo recipients in spike-specific TCR breadth. Comparability of non-spike TCR breadth was observed across vaccine and placebo recipients.

The sample's treatment: some 20 received Ad26.COV2.S at low or high dose, single or two shots; 5 received placebo; per-sample allocation not given. After the first vaccine or placebo injection, samples were drawn on day 63. Turning to this clone: Its specificity is not known.

The CDR3 length is 13 residues. Trimming removed 4 bases from V and 0 bases from J, with 8 bases in between. In germline, CDR1 is SGHRS, CDR2 YFSETQ. The TCR originated in a person aged 18 to 59 who received the Ad26.COV2.S COVID-19 vaccine or a placebo. The specimen comprised peripheral blood, sampled in a trial of Ad26.COV2.S vaccine versus placebo. The chain employs TRBV5-1 and TRBJ2-7, with D possibly matching TRBD2 (6 bases). CDR3 protein: CASSGGNSYEQYF. The CDR3 coding sequence is TGCGCCAGCAGCGGCGGGAACTCCTACGAGCAGTACTTC.